Below are 12 T cell receptor beta chains sequenced from a single sample in a study of Ad26.COV2.S vaccination and SARS-CoV-2 variants. Libraries were prepared by immunoSEQ multiplex PCR; TCRdb keeps only in-frame clonotypes and omits some of them. The sample records a few hundred thousand clones, roughly 90% being singletons. Treatment meaning: roughly 18 received Ad26.COV2.S at low or high dose, single or two shots; several received placebo; per-sample allocation not given. Sampling took place 63 days after the first vaccine or placebo injection. Sequences were derived from peripheral blood, sampled in a trial of Ad26.COV2.S vaccine versus placebo. Receptor source: a person between 18 and 65 years old who received the Ad26.COV2.S COVID-19 vaccine or a placebo.

The chain recombines TRBV5-1 with TRBJ2-1; D uncertain. The CDR3 contains 12 residues. Germline assignment: CDR1 SGHRS and CDR2 YFSETQ. V was cut by 4 bases and J by 5 bases, with 7 bases left in between. In DNA form, the CDR3 reads TGCGCCAGCAGCGCTGGGAACAATGAGCAGTTCTTC. This sequence encodes CASSAGNNEQFF.

On this clone itself: At the DNA level, this CDR3 is encoded by other sequences in the same sample as well. J is TRBJ2-1 and V is TRBV14; D gene unclear. The V end lost 1 base, the J end lost 0 bases, and 4 bases lay between the germline ends. There are 14 residues in the CDR3. Per germline, CDR1 SGHDN and CDR2 FVKESK. The CDR3 DNA sequence: TGTGCCAGCAGCCAAGTGAGCTCCTACAATGAGCAGTTCTTC. This encodes CASSQVSSYNEQFF.

The V gene is TRBV5-4, the J gene TRBJ2-7, with TRBD2 matching 12 bases. CDR3 length equals 15 residues. CDR1 SGHNT and CDR2 YYREEE come from the germline V gene (reference sequence). J gave up 2 bases and V 4 bases, and 4 bases lay outside the gene matches. DNA for the CDR3: TGTGCCAGCAGCCTAAGACTAGCGGGAGCCTACGAGCAGTACTTC. Protein: CASSLRLAGAYEQYF. Looking up the rest from reference TRBV5-4 and TRBJ2-7 gives the full variable domain: ETGVTQSPTHLIKTRGQQVTLRCSSQSGHNTVSWYQQALGQGPQFIFQYYREEENGRGNFPPRFSGLQFPNYSSELNVNALELDDSALYLCASSLRLAGAYEQYFGPGTRLTVT.

The chain employs TRBV30 and TRBJ2-5; TRBD2 agrees at 9 bases. V gave up 0 bases and J gave up 3 bases; unmatched junction bases: 5. Germline assignment: CDR1 GTSNPN and CDR2 SVGIG (reference sequence). CDR3 length: 15 amino acids. CDR3 in amino acids: CAWSVGGRGKETQYF. In DNA, the CDR3 is TGTGCCTGGAGTGTCGGCGGGAGGGGGAAAGAGACCCAGTACTTC.

The chain carries TRBV7-2 and TRBJ2-1; 8 bases line up with TRBD1. The length of the CDR3 is 16 residues. V lost 5 bases, J lost 1 base, and 7 bases stayed unmatched. Germline values: CDR1 SGHTA, CDR2 FQGNSA. Written as DNA, the CDR3 is TGTGCCAGCAGCCAGGGACGACAGGGGTCCTACAATGAGCAGTTCTTC. Encoded protein: CASSQGRQGSYNEQFF. Using reference TRBV7-2 and TRBJ2-1 for the parts outside the CDR3, the full variable domain is GAGVSQSPSNKVTEKGKDVELRCDPISGHTALYWYRQSLGQGLEFLIYFQGNSAPDKSGLPSDRFSAERTGGSVSTLTIQRTQQEDSAVYLCASSQGRQGSYNEQFFGPGTRLTVL.

This chain uses TRBV27 with TRBJ2-4; 9 nucleotides line up with TRBD2. The CDR3 runs to 17 residues. Germline V gene data show CDR1 as MNHEY and CDR2 as SMNVEV (reference sequence). Germline trimming cut 3 bases from V and 1 base from J; bases unmatched to any gene: 7. CDR3 in amino acids: CASSFSREGPAKNIQYF. The DNA of the CDR3 is TGTGCCAGCAGTTTTTCGCGGGAGGGCCCGGCCAAAAACATTCAGTACTTC.

The V call is TRBV7-8, the J call TRBJ1-1, with a tentative D call TRBD1 (6 bases). This CDR3 spans 16 amino acids. The germline V gene encodes CDR1 SGHVS and CDR2 FQNEAQ. The V end lost 5 bases, the J end lost 6 bases, and 22 bases lay between the germline ends. The CDR3 nucleotides are TGTGCCAGCAGCGTCTACGAACAGGGTTTTCGTCCTGAAGCTTTCTTT. This encodes CASSVYEQGFRPEAFF.

J is TRBJ1-5 and V is TRBV7-2; 8 bases are shared with TRBD1. V lost 4 bases and J lost 7; bases outside the gene matches: 9. The CDR3 spans 15 residues. Germline loops: CDR1 SGHTA, CDR2 FQGNSA. The CDR3 region has the DNA TGTGCCAGCAGCTCTGTTGGGACAGGAGGGCAGCCCCAGCATTTT. The encoded protein is CASSSVGTGGQPQHF.

This chain joins TRBV6-5 and TRBJ2-7, with D possibly being TRBD1 or TRBD2 (5 bases each). Germline CDR1 is MNHEY and CDR2 is SVGAGI. The CDR3 is 15 amino acids. The V gene lost 3 bases and the J gene lost 3 bases, with 15 bases spanning the gap. For the CDR3, the DNA is TGTGCCAGCAGTTATGGTGGGGGAGAGGGCTACGAGCAGTACTTC. This encodes CASSYGGGEGYEQYF.

The chain links TRBV5-1 to TRBJ1-1, with 9 bases matching TRBD1. V was pared by 3 bases and J by 2 bases, with 14 bases of the junction left unmatched. Looked up from germline, CDR1 is SGHRS and CDR2 is YFSETQ. The CDR3 is 18 residues long. CDR3 region: CASSWRTGAGLSNTEAFF. For the CDR3, the DNA is TGCGCCAGCAGCTGGAGGACAGGGGCAGGCTTGTCTAACACTGAAGCTTTCTTT.

V is TRBV7-9 and J is TRBJ2-7; TRBD1 aligns across 8 bases. The CDR3 length is 17 residues. CDR1 is SEHNR and CDR2 is FQNEAQ in the germline V gene (reference sequence). V lost 1 base, J lost 3 bases, and 11 bases stayed unmatched. The CDR3 region is CASSLGSDGRGRYEQYF. CDR3 DNA sequence: TGTGCCAGCAGCTTAGGATCGGATGGCAGGGGGCGCTACGAGCAGTACTTC.

J is TRBJ2-1 and V is TRBV12-5; 8 nucleotides match TRBD1. V dropped 0 bases and J dropped 7; count of bases not matched to a gene: 5. This CDR3 has 15 amino acids. The germline CDR1 and CDR2 sequences are LGHNT and FRNRAP. This CDR3 reads CASGLVQGVRNEQFF. CDR3 nucleotides: TGTGCTAGTGGTTTGGTACAGGGGGTTAGGAATGAGCAGTTCTTC.